The present entry profiles one TCR beta chain with its context. The data are from a study of shared clonotypes between healthy human individuals. Each sample came from a Caucasian adult donor living in Nashville, Tennessee. Produced via immunoSEQ multiplex PCR; TCRdb's table is partial and in-frame only. The table includes approximately 2.5 million clones, roughly 92% detected once. Trimming shortened V by 6 bases and J by 2 bases, and 8 bases separated the two germline ends. Per the germline V gene, CDR1 is ENHRY and CDR2 is SYGVKD. CDR3 length: 12 residues. This sequence originates from a man younger than 35 in good health. Sequenced sample: naive CD4+ T cells sorted from blood. Subset specified: CD45RA+ positively selected. The chain carries TRBV10-3 and TRBJ2-7, with unresolved D. The CDR3 region is CAISPLAYEQYF. The CDR3 DNA follows: TGTGCCATCAGCCCGTTAGCCTACGAGCAGTACTTC.